This is a list of T cell receptor beta chains from one sample in a study of CD8+ T cells in alopecia areata. Here immunoSEQ multiplex PCR was the method, and the copy in TCRdb shows in-frame clones only, minus some. Of 150,000 to 250,000 clones listed, roughly 60% are singletons. The material sequenced was CD4+ T cells sorted from blood, taken at week 24, from a patient treated with tofacitinib. Source of these receptors: a human donor with alopecia areata. CDR3s include the opening cysteine and the closing phenylalanine or tryptophan. Fields, in order: CDR3 length, V gene, clone size, D gene, J gene, CDR3 protein, CDR3 DNA. D genes are given only for firm matches. For some rows the clone size is stated as once, few or many, or as a class when expanded; others skip it.

len: 12; v_gene: TRBV7-2; abundance: -; d_gene: -; j_gene: TRBJ2-1; CDR3aa: CASNRGDNEQFF; CDR3nt: TGTGCCAGCAACCGAGGGGACAATGAGCAGTTCTTC
len: 16; v_gene: TRBV9; abundance: -; d_gene: TRBD2; j_gene: TRBJ2-4; CDR3aa: CASSDQAGGDSGIQYF; CDR3nt: TGTGCCAGCAGCGACCAAGCGGGAGGGGACTCTGGCATTCAGTACTTC
len: 13; v_gene: TRBV2; abundance: -; d_gene: -; j_gene: TRBJ1-5; CDR3aa: CASSGDSNQPQHF; CDR3nt: TGTGCCAGCAGCGGGGATAGCAATCAGCCCCAGCATTTT
len: 18; v_gene: TRBV2; abundance: -; d_gene: -; j_gene: TRBJ2-4; CDR3aa: CASSPEVGGAPAKNIQYF; CDR3nt: TGTGCCAGCAGCCCCGAAGTGGGCGGGGCGCCGGCCAAAAACATTCAGTACTTC
len: 18; v_gene: TRBV4-1; abundance: once; d_gene: TRBD2; j_gene: TRBJ2-3; CDR3aa: CASSQGLAGAASTDTQYF; CDR3nt: TGCGCCAGCAGCCAAGGACTAGCGGGGGCTGCTAGCACAGATACGCAGTATTTT
len: 13; v_gene: TRBV5-1; abundance: -; d_gene: -; j_gene: TRBJ1-5; CDR3aa: CASSSGPDQPQHF; CDR3nt: TGCGCCAGCAGCTCGGGACCTGATCAGCCCCAGCATTTT
len: 16; v_gene: TRBV5-4; abundance: few; d_gene: TRBD2; j_gene: TRBJ2-3; CDR3aa: CASSKPSGENTDTQYF; CDR3nt: TGTGCCAGCAGCAAACCTAGCGGGGAAAACACAGATACGCAGTATTTT
len: 16; v_gene: TRBV30; abundance: -; d_gene: -; j_gene: TRBJ2-1; CDR3aa: CAWSEGILDAYNEQFF; CDR3nt: TGTGCCTGGAGTGAGGGGATTCTAGATGCCTACAATGAGCAGTTCTTC
len: 11; v_gene: TRBV30; abundance: few; d_gene: -; j_gene: TRBJ2-5; CDR3aa: CAWRQKETQYF; CDR3nt: TGTGCCTGGAGACAGAAAGAGACCCAGTACTTC
len: 15; v_gene: TRBV28; abundance: few; d_gene: TRBD1; j_gene: TRBJ2-3; CDR3aa: CASKSGGLGSDTQYF; CDR3nt: TGTGCCAGCAAATCAGGGGGCTTGGGTTCAGATACGCAGTATTTT
len: 15; v_gene: TRBV18; abundance: -; d_gene: -; j_gene: TRBJ2-3; CDR3aa: CASSKTSRFTDTQYF; CDR3nt: TGTGCCAGCTCAAAAACTAGCCGCTTCACAGATACGCAGTATTTT
len: 16; v_gene: TRBV28; abundance: -; d_gene: -; j_gene: TRBJ1-1; CDR3aa: CASSFFSGRANTEAFF; CDR3nt: TGTGCCAGCAGTTTCTTTTCGGGGAGGGCTAACACTGAAGCTTTCTTT
len: 13; v_gene: TRBV18; abundance: few; d_gene: TRBD2; j_gene: TRBJ2-5; CDR3aa: CASSPPGGETQYF; CDR3nt: TGTGCCAGCTCACCACCGGGAGGGGAGACCCAGTACTTC
len: 14; v_gene: TRBV5-1; abundance: -; d_gene: -; j_gene: TRBJ2-1; CDR3aa: CASRAQGGYNEQFF; CDR3nt: TGCGCCAGCAGAGCTCAAGGGGGGTACAATGAGCAGTTCTTC
len: 14; v_gene: TRBV5-1; abundance: once; d_gene: TRBD1; j_gene: TRBJ2-7; CDR3aa: CASSTTTGGYEQYF; CDR3nt: TGCGCCAGCAGCACGACCACAGGGGGCTACGAGCAGTACTTC
len: 18; v_gene: TRBV4-1; abundance: -; d_gene: TRBD1; j_gene: TRBJ2-7; CDR3aa: CASSQRRVGTGERYEQYF; CDR3nt: TGCGCCAGCAGCCAGAGGCGCGTTGGGACAGGGGAGCGTTACGAGCAGTACTTC
len: 18; v_gene: TRBV5-1; abundance: -; d_gene: TRBD2; j_gene: TRBJ2-2; CDR3aa: CASSLVPASGWNTGELFF; CDR3nt: TGCGCCAGCAGCTTAGTCCCGGCTAGCGGCTGGAACACCGGGGAGCTGTTTTTT
len: 16; v_gene: TRBV7-3; abundance: -; d_gene: -; j_gene: TRBJ2-3; CDR3aa: CASSLNGRLFGDTQYF; CDR3nt: TGTGCCAGCAGCCTAAACGGACGGCTCTTTGGGGATACGCAGTATTTT